This T cell receptor beta chain comes out of a study of immune evolution from preneoplasia to lung adenocarcinoma. This CDR3 contains 14 residues. Germline CDR1 and CDR2: GTSNPN and SVGIG (reference sequence). V was clipped by 0 bases and J by 5 bases, with 13 bases between them. Sequencing used immunoSEQ multiplex PCR; TCRdb keeps in-frame clones, though not all of them. In the table there are 25,000 to 30,000 clones, about 76% of which are singletons. The V call is TRBV30, the J call TRBJ1-2; D gene uncertain. Sequenced input: FFPE invasive lung adenocarcinoma tissue. The receptor comes from a person between 55 and 70 years old with invasive lung adenocarcinoma. Some clones in this sample may be carry-over from other donors' samples. DNA of the CDR3: TGTGCCTGGAGTGTTAGCTTGGGGAGGTATGGCTACACCTTC. Amino acid sequence: CAWSVSLGRYGYTF.